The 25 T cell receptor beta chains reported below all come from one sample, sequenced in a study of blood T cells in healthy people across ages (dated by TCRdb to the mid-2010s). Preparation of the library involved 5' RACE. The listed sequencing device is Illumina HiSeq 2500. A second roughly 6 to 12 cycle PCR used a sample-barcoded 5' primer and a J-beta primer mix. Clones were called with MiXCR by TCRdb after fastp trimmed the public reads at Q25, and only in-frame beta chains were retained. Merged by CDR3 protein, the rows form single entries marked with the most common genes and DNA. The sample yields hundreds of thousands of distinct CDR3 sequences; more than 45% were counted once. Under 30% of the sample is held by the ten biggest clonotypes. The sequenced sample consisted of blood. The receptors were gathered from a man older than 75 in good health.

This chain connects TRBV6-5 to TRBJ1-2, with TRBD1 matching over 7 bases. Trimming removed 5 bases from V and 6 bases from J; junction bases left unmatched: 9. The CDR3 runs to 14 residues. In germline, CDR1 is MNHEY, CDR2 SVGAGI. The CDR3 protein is CASSAGQDLHGYTF. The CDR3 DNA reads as TGTGCCAGCAGTGCTGGACAGGACCTTCATGGCTACACCTTC.

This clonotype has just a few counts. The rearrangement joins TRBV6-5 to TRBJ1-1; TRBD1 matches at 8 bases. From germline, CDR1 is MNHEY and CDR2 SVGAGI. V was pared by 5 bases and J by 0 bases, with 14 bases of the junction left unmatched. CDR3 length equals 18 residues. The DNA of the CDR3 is TGTGCCAGCAGTCACGAGACAGGGGTGGAGGGCATGAACACTGAAGCTTTCTTT. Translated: CASSHETGVEGMNTEAFF.

In DNA, the CDR3 is TGTGCCAGCAGTGAAGCCGGGACTGGAGCCCGGAACTCCTACGAGCAGTACTTC. It codes for CASSEAGTGARNSYEQYF. The chain couples TRBV6-1 to TRBJ2-7, with D possibly TRBD2 on 6 matching bases. Per the germline V gene, CDR1 is MNHNS and CDR2 is SASEGT. With 0 bases removed from V and 0 bases from J, the gap between germline ends came to 18 bases. The CDR3 runs 18 residues.

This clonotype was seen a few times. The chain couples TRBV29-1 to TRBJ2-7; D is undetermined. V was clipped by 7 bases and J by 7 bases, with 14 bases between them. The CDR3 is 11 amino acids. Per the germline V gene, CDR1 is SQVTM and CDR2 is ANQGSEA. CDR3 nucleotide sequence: TGCAGCGCCTCTCATTCGTGGGAGCAGTACTTC. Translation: CSASHSWEQYF.

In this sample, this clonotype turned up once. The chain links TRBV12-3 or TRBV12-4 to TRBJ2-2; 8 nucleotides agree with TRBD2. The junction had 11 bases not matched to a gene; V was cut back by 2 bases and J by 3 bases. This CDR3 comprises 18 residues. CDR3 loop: CASSLRGALAGYTGELFF. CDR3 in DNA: TGTGCCAGCAGTTTAAGGGGGGCTTTAGCGGGGTACACCGGGGAGCTGTTTTTT.

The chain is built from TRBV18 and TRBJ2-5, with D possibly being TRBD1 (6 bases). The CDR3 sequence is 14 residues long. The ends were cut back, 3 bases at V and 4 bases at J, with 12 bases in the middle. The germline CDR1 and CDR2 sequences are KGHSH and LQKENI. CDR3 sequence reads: CASSPWPRGETQYF. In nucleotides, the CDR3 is TGTGCCAGCTCACCCTGGCCCAGGGGAGAGACCCAGTACTTC.

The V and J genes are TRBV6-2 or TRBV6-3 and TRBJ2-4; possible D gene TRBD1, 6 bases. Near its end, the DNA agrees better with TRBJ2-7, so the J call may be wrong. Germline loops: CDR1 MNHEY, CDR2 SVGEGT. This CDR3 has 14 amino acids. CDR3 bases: TGTGCCAGCAGTCAAAACAGGGTATGGAGCGAGCAGTACTTC. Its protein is CASSQNRVWSEQYF.

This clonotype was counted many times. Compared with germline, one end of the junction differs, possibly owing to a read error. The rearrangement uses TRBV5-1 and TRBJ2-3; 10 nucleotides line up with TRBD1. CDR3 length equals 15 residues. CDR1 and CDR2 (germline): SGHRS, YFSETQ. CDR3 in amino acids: CASSSGTGGTDTQYF. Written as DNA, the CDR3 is TGTGCCAGCAGCTCCGGGACAGGGGGCACAGATACGCAGTATTTT.

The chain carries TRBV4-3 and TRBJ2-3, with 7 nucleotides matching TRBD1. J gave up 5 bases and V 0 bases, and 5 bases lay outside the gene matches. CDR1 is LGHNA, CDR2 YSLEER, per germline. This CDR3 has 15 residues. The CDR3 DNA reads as TGCGCCAGCAGCCAAGATCAGGGGGAACAAGATACGCAGTATTTT. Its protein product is CASSQDQGEQDTQYF.

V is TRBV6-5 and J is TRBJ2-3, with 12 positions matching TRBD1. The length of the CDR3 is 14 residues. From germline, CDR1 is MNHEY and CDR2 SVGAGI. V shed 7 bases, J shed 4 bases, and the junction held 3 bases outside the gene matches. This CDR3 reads CASKGTGGADTQYF. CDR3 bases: TGTGCCAGCAAGGGGACAGGGGGCGCAGATACGCAGTATTTT.

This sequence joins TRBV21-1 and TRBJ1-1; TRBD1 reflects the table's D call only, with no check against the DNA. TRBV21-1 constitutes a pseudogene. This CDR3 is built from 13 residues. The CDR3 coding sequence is TGTGCCACGCCGGGTCCCGTGAACACTGAAGCTTTCTTT. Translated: CATPGPVNTEAFF.

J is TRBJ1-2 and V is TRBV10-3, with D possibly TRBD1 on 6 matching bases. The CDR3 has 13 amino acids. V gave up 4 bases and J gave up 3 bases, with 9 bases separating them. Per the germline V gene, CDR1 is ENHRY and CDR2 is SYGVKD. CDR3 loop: CAISGAGDYGYTF. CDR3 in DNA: TGTGCCATCAGTGGGGCAGGGGACTATGGCTACACCTTC.

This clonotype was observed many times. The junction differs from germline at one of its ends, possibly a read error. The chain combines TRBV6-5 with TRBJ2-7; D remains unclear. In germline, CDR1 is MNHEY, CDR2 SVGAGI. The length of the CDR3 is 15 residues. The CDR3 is CASSDSHSGRDEQYF. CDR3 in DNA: TGTGCCAGCAGTGACTCGCATTCGGGTAGGGACGAGCAGTACTTC.

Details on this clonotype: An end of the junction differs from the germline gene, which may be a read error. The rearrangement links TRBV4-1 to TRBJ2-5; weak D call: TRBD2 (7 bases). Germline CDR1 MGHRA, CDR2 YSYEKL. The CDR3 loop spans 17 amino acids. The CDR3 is CASSQDGRGVPQEIQYF. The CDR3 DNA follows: TGCGCCAGCAGCCAAGATGGGAGGGGGGTGCCCCAAGAGATCCAGTACTTC.

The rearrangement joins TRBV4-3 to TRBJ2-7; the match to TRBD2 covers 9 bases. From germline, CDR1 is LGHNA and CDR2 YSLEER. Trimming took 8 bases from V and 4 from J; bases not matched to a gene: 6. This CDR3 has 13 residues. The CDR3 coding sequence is TGCGCCAGCTCGCGGGAGGGCCGGTACGAGCAGTACTTC. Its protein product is CASSREGRYEQYF.

CDR3 DNA: TGCGCCAGCAGCCAACCGCAGGGGGGTGAGCAGTTCTTC. It codes for CASSQPQGGEQFF. The chain is built from TRBV4-1 and TRBJ2-1; possibly TRBD1 for D (7 bases). Germline CDR1 and CDR2: MGHRA and YSYEKL. V was cut by 2 bases and J by 9 bases, with 11 bases left in between. This CDR3 comprises 13 residues.

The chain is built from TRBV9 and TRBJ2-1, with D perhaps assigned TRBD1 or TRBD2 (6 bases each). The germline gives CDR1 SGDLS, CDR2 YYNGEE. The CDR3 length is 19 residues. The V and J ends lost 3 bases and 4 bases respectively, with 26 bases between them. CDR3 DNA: TGTGCCAGCAGCGGGGGGGCCACCGGCCAACGACATCCTTACAATGAGCAGTTCTTC. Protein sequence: CASSGGATGQRHPYNEQFF.

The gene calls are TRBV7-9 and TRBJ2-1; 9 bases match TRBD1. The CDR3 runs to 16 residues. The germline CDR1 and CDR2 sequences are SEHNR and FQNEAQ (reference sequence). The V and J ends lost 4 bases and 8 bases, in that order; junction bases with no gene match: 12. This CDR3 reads CASSSGEDRGEHEQFF. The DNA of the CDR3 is TGTGCCAGCAGCTCAGGGGAGGACAGGGGAGAGCATGAGCAGTTCTTC.

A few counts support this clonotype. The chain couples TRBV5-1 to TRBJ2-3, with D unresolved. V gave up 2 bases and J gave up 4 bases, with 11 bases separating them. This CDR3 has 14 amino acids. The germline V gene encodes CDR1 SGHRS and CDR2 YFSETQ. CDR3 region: CASSFEDLADTQYF. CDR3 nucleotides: TGCGCCAGCAGCTTCGAGGACCTCGCAGATACGCAGTATTTT. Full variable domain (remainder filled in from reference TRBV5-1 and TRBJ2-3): KAGVTQTPRYLIKTRGQQVTLSCSPISGHRSVSWYQQTPGQGLQFLFEYFSETQRNKGNFPGRFSGRQFSNSRSEMNVSTLELGDSALYLCASSFEDLADTQYFGPGTRLTVL.

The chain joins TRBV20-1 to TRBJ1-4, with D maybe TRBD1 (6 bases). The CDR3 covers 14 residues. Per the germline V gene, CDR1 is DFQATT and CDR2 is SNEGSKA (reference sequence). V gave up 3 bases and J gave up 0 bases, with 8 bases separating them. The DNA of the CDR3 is TGCAGTGCTAGGACAGGAGCAACTAATGAAAAACTGTTTTTT. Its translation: CSARTGATNEKLFF.

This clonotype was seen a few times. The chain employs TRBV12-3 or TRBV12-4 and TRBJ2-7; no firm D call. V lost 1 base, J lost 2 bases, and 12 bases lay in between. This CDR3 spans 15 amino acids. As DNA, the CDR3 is TGTGCCAGCAGTTTAGAGTCACTGTTTACCTACGAGCAGTACTTC. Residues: CASSLESLFTYEQYF.

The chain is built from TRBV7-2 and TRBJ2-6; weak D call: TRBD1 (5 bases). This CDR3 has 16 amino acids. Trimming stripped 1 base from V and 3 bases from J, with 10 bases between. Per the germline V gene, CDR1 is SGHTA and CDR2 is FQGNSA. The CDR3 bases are TGTGCCAGCAGCTTAGTCCAGGGTGGTGGGGCCAACGTCCTGACTTTC. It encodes CASSLVQGGGANVLTF.

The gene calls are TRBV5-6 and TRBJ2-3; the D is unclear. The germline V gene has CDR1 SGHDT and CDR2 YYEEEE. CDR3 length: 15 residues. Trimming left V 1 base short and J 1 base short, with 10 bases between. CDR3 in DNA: TGTGCCAGCAGCTTGAGGAACCGGGGCACAGATACGCAGTATTTT. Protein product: CASSLRNRGTDTQYF.

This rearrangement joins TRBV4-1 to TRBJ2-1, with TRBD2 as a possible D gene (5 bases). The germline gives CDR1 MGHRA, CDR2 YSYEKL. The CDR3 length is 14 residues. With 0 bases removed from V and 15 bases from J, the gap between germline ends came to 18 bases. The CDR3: CASSQERLAPLRFF. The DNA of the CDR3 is TGCGCCAGCAGCCAAGAGCGGCTAGCCCCACTCCGGTTCTTC.

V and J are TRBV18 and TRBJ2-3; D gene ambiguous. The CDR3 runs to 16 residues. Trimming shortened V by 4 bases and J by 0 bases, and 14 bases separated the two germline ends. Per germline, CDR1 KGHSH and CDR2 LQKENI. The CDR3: CASSRFPGLSTDTQYF. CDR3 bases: TGTGCCAGCTCACGCTTCCCCGGCCTTAGCACAGATACGCAGTATTTT. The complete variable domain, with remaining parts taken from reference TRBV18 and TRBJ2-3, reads NAGVMQNPRHLVRRRGQEARLRCSPMKGHSHVYWYRQLPEEGLKFMVYLQKENIIDESGMPKERFSAEFPKEGPSILRIQQVVRGDSAAYFCASSRFPGLSTDTQYFGPGTRLTVL.